The clone carrying this T cell receptor (beta chain) was detected ten times or more. What it recognizes is unknown. The sample originates from a study of Graves' ophthalmopathy and Graves' hyperthyroidism. General study findings and limits: Most expanded clonotypes in thyroid above 0.001 frequency also showed up in blood.

A duration under 3 months, NOSPECS ≥4, CAS ≥3 and moderate-to-severe activity characterized the donors with ophthalmopathy. Other autoimmune diseases, uncontrolled infections, pregnancy or lactation led to the exclusion of patients. Serum thyroxine and TRAb, along with clinical symptoms, thyroid ultrasound and orbital computed tomography, were what diagnosis relied on. Using RNA transcripts, the TCR beta CDR3 regions were amplified. First-round RT-PCR employed HTBI primers, with a second-round multiplex PCR after it. TCRdb re-analysed the multiplex PCR reads in MiXCR, keeping a single row per CDR3 protein. This table holds hundreds of thousands of distinct CDR3 sequences, about 38% found once. The CDR3 totals 13 residues. Germline lookup yields CDR1 KGHDR and CDR2 SFDVKD. The V and J ends lost 4 bases and 6 bases, in that order; junction bases with no gene match: 2.

This clonotype was obtained from an adult man with Graves' ophthalmopathy. The V call is TRBV24-1, the J call TRBJ1-5, with 7 bases fitting TRBD1. Input material: peripheral blood. CDR3 bases: TGTGCCACCAGTGACCGGGACAGTCAGCCCCAGCATTTT. Protein sequence: CATSDRDSQPQHF.